This entry lists 23 T cell receptor beta chains sequenced from one sample in a study of blood T cell repertoires in COVID-19. Here immunoSEQ multiplex PCR was the method, and the copy in TCRdb shows in-frame clones only, minus some. The data hold around 150,000 clones, with approximately 80% observed a single time. Source material: peripheral blood. These receptors were collected from a woman in her thirties or forties with COVID-19, enrolled during active disease.

This chain joins TRBV4-1 and TRBJ1-1; D is undetermined. With 2 bases removed from V and 3 bases from J, the gap between germline ends came to 19 bases. The CDR3 totals 17 residues. CDR1 and CDR2 from the germline V gene are MGHRA and YSYEKL. CDR3 DNA sequence: TGCGCCAGCAGCCAATCCCGGGCCCCGGGGAGGGACACTGAAGCTTTCTTT. Amino acids: CASSQSRAPGRDTEAFF.

The rearrangement uses TRBV5-4 and TRBJ2-5; maybe TRBD2 (5 bases). The CDR3 is made up of 14 amino acids. Per the germline V gene, CDR1 is SGHNT and CDR2 is YYREEE (reference sequence). V dropped 6 bases and J dropped 3 bases, with 15 bases sitting between them. CDR3 region: CASTDTGLEETQYF. The CDR3 DNA follows: TGTGCCAGCACCGACACCGGACTTGAAGAGACCCAGTACTTC.

This clone occurred a few times. The chain employs TRBV13 and TRBJ2-2; 7 bases align to TRBD2. V was pared by 5 bases and J by 6 bases, with 12 bases of the junction left unmatched. Germline values: CDR1 PRHDT, CDR2 FYEKMQ (reference sequence). CDR3 length: 16 residues. The CDR3 DNA follows: TGTGCCAGCAGCCCCCTCGGGAGCGGGACCTCCGGGGAGCTGTTTTTT. This codes for CASSPLGSGTSGELFF. The full variable domain, completed using reference TRBV13 and TRBJ2-2, is AAGVIQSPRHLIKEKRETATLKCYPIPRHDTVYWYQQGPGQDPQFLISFYEKMQSDKGSIPDRFSAQQFSDYHSELNMSSLELGDSALYFCASSPLGSGTSGELFFGEGSRLTVL.

The chain couples TRBV18 to TRBJ1-5; D gene ambiguous. Trimming shortened V by 0 bases and J by 5 bases, and 8 bases separated the two germline ends. Germline lookup yields CDR1 KGHSH and CDR2 LQKENI. CDR3 length equals 14 residues. CDR3 protein: CASSPPSVYQPQHF. The DNA for the CDR3 is TGTGCCAGCTCACCACCGTCAGTTTATCAGCCCCAGCATTTT.

This chain joins TRBV11-3 and TRBJ2-5, with 8 bases identical to TRBD2. The CDR3 contains 14 residues. CDR1 SGHNT and CDR2 YENEEA come from the germline V gene. V was clipped by 5 bases and J by 1 base; unmatched bases: 3. The CDR3 coding sequence is TGTGCCAGCAGCATTAGCGGGACCCAAGAGACCCAGTACTTC. Translated: CASSISGTQETQYF.

The chain carries TRBV9 and TRBJ2-1; TRBD2 aligns across 10 bases. The CDR3 consists of 15 residues. V shed 6 bases and J 9 bases; nucleotides not matched to a gene: 12. Germline values: CDR1 SGDLS, CDR2 YYNGEE. CDR3 DNA: TGTGCCAGCACCCCTCGACTAGCGGGTGTGGGTGAGCAGTTCTTC. This codes for CASTPRLAGVGEQFF. Full variable domain (outside the CDR3, taken from reference TRBV9 and TRBJ2-1): DSGVTQTPKHLITATGQRVTLRCSPRSGDLSVYWYQQSLDQGLQFLIQYYNGEERAKGNILERFSAQQFPDLHSELNLSSLELGDSALYFCASTPRLAGVGEQFFGPGTRLTVL.

This clone was detected many times. The chain couples TRBV21-1 to TRBJ2-1; TRBD1 was called by the table and not checked on the DNA. TRBV21-1 is a recognized pseudogene. The CDR3 has 15 amino acids. Here the CDR3 reads CASSAEGQGDNEQFF. The CDR3 nucleotides read TGTGCCAGCAGCGCGGAGGGACAGGGGGACAATGAGCAGTTCTTC.

This sequence joins TRBV11-2 and TRBJ2-7, with TRBD1 identical over 9 bases. The germline V gene encodes CDR1 SGHAT and CDR2 FQNNGV. The CDR3 totals 16 residues. Losses at the gene ends were 1 base for V and 7 bases for J; bases not matched to a gene: 11. The CDR3 spells CASSLGSGQGSREQYF. CDR3 DNA: TGTGCCAGCAGCTTAGGGTCGGGACAGGGCTCGAGGGAGCAGTACTTC.

This chain uses TRBV6-5 with TRBJ2-1; a weak D match, TRBD2 (6 bases). The ends were cut back, 8 bases at V and 0 bases at J, with 14 bases in the middle. CDR1 MNHEY and CDR2 SVGAGI come from the germline V gene. CDR3 length: 15 amino acids. This CDR3 reads CASRLASSSYNEQFF. The CDR3 DNA reads TGTGCCAGCCGGCTAGCGTCGAGCTCCTACAATGAGCAGTTCTTC.

This clone has only a few counts. The genes are TRBV5-6 and TRBJ1-2, with 7 bases matching TRBD1. V shed 7 bases, J shed 8 bases, and the junction held 14 bases outside the gene matches. The CDR3 consists of 14 residues. CDR1 is SGHDT and CDR2 is YYEEEE in the germline V gene. DNA for the CDR3: TGTGCCAGCGTTCAACAGGGGCCCCTTGAGGGCTACACCTTC. Amino acids: CASVQQGPLEGYTF.

The CDR3 is CASSPPEGAVEQYF. The CDR3 DNA sequence: TGTGCCAGCAGCCCGCCTGAGGGGGCGGTTGAGCAGTACTTC. This chain connects TRBV28 to TRBJ2-7; the match to TRBD1 covers 7 bases. The CDR3 runs 14 residues. The V gene's germline CDR1 is MDHEN and CDR2 SYDVKM. J was trimmed by 7 bases and V by 6 bases; bases with no gene match: 12.

This chain uses TRBV7-9 with TRBJ2-4; 8 bases are a match to TRBD1. The CDR3 contains 15 residues. Trimming removed 3 bases from V and 3 bases from J; junction bases left unmatched: 4. The germline V gene encodes CDR1 SEHNR and CDR2 FQNEAQ (reference sequence). CDR3 loop: CASSFRGQGKNIQYF. In nucleotides, the CDR3 is TGTGCCAGCAGCTTCAGGGGGCAAGGCAAAAACATTCAGTACTTC.

CDR3 in amino acids: CASSYSGSGGETQYF. The CDR3 nucleotides read TGTGCCAGCAGTTACTCCGGGTCCGGAGGAGAGACCCAGTACTTC. The chain carries TRBV6-5 and TRBJ2-5, with D possibly being TRBD2 (5 bases). The germline V and J ends were trimmed by 0 bases and 4 bases, with 12 bases remaining between them. CDR1 and CDR2 from the germline V gene are MNHEY and SVGAGI. CDR3 length: 15 residues.

The chain couples TRBV4-1 to TRBJ1-1; D is ambiguous. Germline V gene lookup returns CDR1 MGHRA and CDR2 YSYEKL. This CDR3 region has 16 residues. The ends were cut back, 0 bases at V and 0 bases at J, with 11 bases in the middle. CDR3 in DNA: TGCGCCAGCAGCCAAGATATGGCCAGATTGAACACTGAAGCTTTCTTT. Its protein product is CASSQDMARLNTEAFF.

This clone came up a few times. V is TRBV27 and J is TRBJ2-3; 9 nucleotides agree with TRBD1. Germline CDR1 is MNHEY and CDR2 is SMNVEV (reference sequence). CDR3 size: 14 residues. Trimming at V came to 2 bases and at J to 5 bases, leaving 2 bases not matched to a gene. CDR3 in amino acids: CASSLRQGGDTQYF. The CDR3 coding sequence is TGTGCCAGCAGTTTACGACAGGGGGGAGATACGCAGTATTTT.

The J gene is TRBJ1-5, the V gene TRBV6-6; D might be TRBD1 (6 bases). Trimming left V 0 bases short and J 2 bases short, with 11 bases between. The CDR3 consists of 16 residues. Germline-derived CDR1 and CDR2 are MNHNY and SVGAGI (reference sequence). The CDR3 is CASSYSPGDGNQPQHF. Here the CDR3 DNA reads TGTGCCAGCAGTTACTCTCCAGGGGACGGCAATCAGCCCCAGCATTTT.

In its sample, this clone was seen once. This chain joins TRBV3-1 (or the pseudogene TRBV3-2) and TRBJ2-5, with TRBD1 identical over 7 bases. Germline V gives CDR1 LGHDT, CDR2 YNNKEL (reference sequence). This CDR3 is 14 amino acids long. V gave up 0 bases and J gave up 6 bases; unmatched junction bases: 4. In DNA, the CDR3 is TGTGCCAGCAGCCAAGATTCAAGGGGGCAGACCCAGTACTTC. Amino acids: CASSQDSRGQTQYF.

The chain links TRBV5-8 to TRBJ2-5; the match to TRBD1 covers 10 bases. The length of the CDR3 is 15 residues. Germline CDR1 reads SGHTS; CDR2 reads YDEGEE. V was pared by 4 bases and J by 2 bases, with 5 bases of the junction left unmatched. The CDR3 DNA reads TGTGCCAGCAGCAAGGGGACAGGGGCACAAGAGACCCAGTACTTC. It codes for CASSKGTGAQETQYF.

The chain is built from TRBV3-1 (or the pseudogene TRBV3-2) and TRBJ2-1, with 10 bases that match TRBD2. This CDR3 is built from 16 residues. V shed 1 base and J 3 bases; nucleotides not matched to a gene: 3. Germline V gives CDR1 LGHDT, CDR2 YNNKEL (reference sequence). CDR3 bases: TGTGCCAGCAGCCAAGGAACTAGCGGGAACTACAATGAGCAGTTCTTC. Translating it yields CASSQGTSGNYNEQFF.

The chain carries TRBV7-8 and TRBJ2-7, with 12 nucleotides matching TRBD2. This CDR3 comprises 15 residues. Trimming cost V 7 bases and J 2 bases; bases outside gene matches: 6. Germline lookup yields CDR1 SGHVS and CDR2 FQNEAQ. DNA of the CDR3: TGTGCCAGCATACTAGCGGGAGGAGGAACCTACGAGCAGTACTTC. Protein sequence: CASILAGGGTYEQYF. Complete variable domain (other parts from reference TRBV7-8 and TRBJ2-7): GAGVSQSPRYKVAKRGQDVALRCDPISGHVSLFWYQQALGQGPEFLTYFQNEAQLDKSGLPSDRFFAERPEGSVSTLKIQRTQQEDSAVYLCASILAGGGTYEQYFGPGTRLTVT.

The rearrangement joins TRBV7-3 to TRBJ2-2; unclear D gene. There are 14 residues in the CDR3. The V end was cut by 6 bases, the J end by 1 base, with 9 bases between. Looked up from germline, CDR1 is SGHTA and CDR2 is FQGTGA. CDR3 in DNA: TGTGCCAGCAGGCCGAGAGGGAACACCGGGGAGCTGTTTTTT. This gives the protein CASRPRGNTGELFF.

This rearrangement joins TRBV15 to TRBJ2-1, with 8 bases matching TRBD2. CDR1 and CDR2 (germline): LNHNV, YYDKDF (reference sequence). This CDR3 region has 15 residues. V shed 0 bases, J shed 7 bases, and the junction held 5 bases outside the gene matches. The CDR3 region is CATSRDRGGTNEQFF. The CDR3 DNA sequence: TGTGCCACCAGCAGAGATCGCGGGGGGACGAATGAGCAGTTCTTC.

The chain joins TRBV2 to TRBJ1-2; possibly TRBD1 for D (6 bases). Trimming took 4 bases from V and 1 from J, leaving 10 bases between them. The CDR3 runs to 14 residues. The germline CDR1 and CDR2 sequences are SNHLY and FYNNEI. The CDR3, as DNA: TGTGCCAGCAGTGCACAGGGCGGTAACTATGGCTACACCTTC. Translated: CASSAQGGNYGYTF.